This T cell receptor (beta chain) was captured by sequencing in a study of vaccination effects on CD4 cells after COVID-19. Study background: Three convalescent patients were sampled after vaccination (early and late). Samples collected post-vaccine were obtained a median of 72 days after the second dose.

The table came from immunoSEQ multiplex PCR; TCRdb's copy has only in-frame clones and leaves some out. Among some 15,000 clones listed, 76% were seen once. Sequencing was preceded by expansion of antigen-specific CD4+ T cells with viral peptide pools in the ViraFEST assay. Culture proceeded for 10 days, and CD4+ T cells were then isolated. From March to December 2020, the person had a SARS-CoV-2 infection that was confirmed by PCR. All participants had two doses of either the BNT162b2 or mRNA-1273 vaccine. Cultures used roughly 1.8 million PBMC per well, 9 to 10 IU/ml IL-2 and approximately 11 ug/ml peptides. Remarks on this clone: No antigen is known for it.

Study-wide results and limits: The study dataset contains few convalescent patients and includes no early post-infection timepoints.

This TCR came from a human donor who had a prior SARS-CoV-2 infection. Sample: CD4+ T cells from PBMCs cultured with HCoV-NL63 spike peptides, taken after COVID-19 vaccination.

This CDR3 reads CSVGTFNGRLSEQYF. For the CDR3, the DNA is TGCAGCGTTGGGACCTTTAACGGGAGATTAAGCGAGCAGTACTTC. The chain carries TRBV29-1 and TRBJ2-7, with TRBD2 as a possible D gene (6 bases). The CDR3 length is 15 residues. V shed 4 bases and J shed 6 bases, with 22 bases lying between them. The germline gives CDR1 SQVTM, CDR2 ANQGSEA.